What follows are 6 T cell receptor beta chains derived from one specimen sequenced in a study of cytomegalovirus exposure and HLA in healthy donors. PCR amplification relied on 60 Vbeta primers (plus 13 Jbeta primers). Sequenced by immunoSEQ multiplex PCR; TCRdb stores in-frame clones only, minus some. Here the sample spans 150,000 to 200,000 clones, about three quarters being singletons. The specimen was PBMCs. Source of these receptors: a woman under 40 in good health and CMV-seronegative.

The J gene is TRBJ1-1, the V gene TRBV7-9, with D possibly TRBD1 on 5 matching bases. The CDR3 has 18 residues. V shed 1 base and J shed 3 bases, with 21 bases lying between them. The V gene's germline CDR1 is SEHNR and CDR2 FQNEAQ (reference sequence). The CDR3 here is CASSLGTRVVWGDTEAFF. The CDR3 coding sequence is TGTGCCAGCAGCTTAGGGACAAGGGTAGTATGGGGTGACACTGAAGCTTTCTTT. Complete variable domain (other parts from reference TRBV7-9 and TRBJ1-1): DTGVSQNPRHKITKRGQNVTFRCDPISEHNRLYWYRQTLGQGPEFLTYFQNEAQLEKSRLLSDRFSAERPKGSFSTLEIQRTEQGDSAMYLCASSLGTRVVWGDTEAFFGQGTRLTVV.

This CDR3 reads CASSDRDRTYEQYF. Here the CDR3 DNA reads TGTGCCAGCAGCGACCGGGACAGGACCTACGAGCAGTACTTC. This chain links TRBV7-8 with TRBJ2-7; TRBD1 matches at 8 bases. Trimming removed 5 bases from V and 2 bases from J; junction bases left unmatched: 5. This CDR3 has 14 amino acids. In germline, CDR1 is SGHVS, CDR2 FQNEAQ.

The chain links TRBV28 to TRBJ1-2, with 7 bases aligning to TRBD1. Losses at the gene ends were 8 bases for V and 6 bases for J; bases not matched to a gene: 9. The CDR3 spans 13 residues. Germline V gene data show CDR1 as MDHEN and CDR2 as SYDVKM. CDR3 DNA: TGTGCCAGCCTTAAGACAGGGAGGAATGGCTACACCTTC. Translated, it gives CASLKTGRNGYTF.

With regard to this clone: A junction end diverges from the germline sequence, so it may reflect a read error. Different DNA sequences within this sample yield the same CDR3. The J gene is TRBJ1-1, the V gene TRBV12-5; no clear D gene. The germline CDR1 and CDR2 sequences are LGHNT and FRNRAP. The CDR3 length is 11 residues. CDR3 in DNA: TGCGCGGCGGCGGTAAACACTGAAGCTTTCTTT. Protein sequence: CAAAVNTEAFF.

This chain uses TRBV6-1 with TRBJ2-3; the D gene is possibly TRBD1 (5 bases). The CDR3 consists of 15 residues. Germline CDR1 MNHNS, CDR2 SASEGT. Between the trimmed V and J ends, which lost 4 bases and 0 bases, there was a span of 11 bases. DNA for the CDR3: TGTGCCAGCAGTGGACAGACAGCTAGCACAGATACGCAGTATTTT. Its protein is CASSGQTASTDTQYF.

The chain carries TRBV2 and TRBJ1-1, with 8 bases aligning to TRBD1. V lost 5 bases, J lost 7 bases, and 3 bases stayed unmatched. Per the germline V gene, CDR1 is SNHLY and CDR2 is FYNNEI. The CDR3 contains 12 residues. DNA for the CDR3: TGTGCCAGCAGTCAGACAGGGGTTGAAGCTTTCTTT. Translation: CASSQTGVEAFF.